This record covers a single TCR beta chain. Per the study methods: By means of reference gene primer amplification, nucleated cell counts were estimated. Method: immunoSEQ multiplex PCR; TCRdb's copy keeps in-frame clones and lacks some. D and trimming come from the DNA, and the V and J calls and clone size come from that table. This sample yields some 130,000 clones, of which roughly three quarters are seen a single time; roughly 20% belongs to the top ten. The record originates from a study of blood T cell repertoires in COVID-19. Overall study context: PBMCs, B-cell-depleted T cells, or T cells were the source of the cDNA or gDNA that made up the material.

CDR1 and CDR2 (germline): SGHRS, YFSETQ. V lost 4 bases and J 3 bases, leaving 15 bases between the germline ends. The CDR3 has 15 residues. This chain links TRBV5-1 with TRBJ2-3; tentatively, D is TRBD1 (7 bases). The specimen was peripheral blood. The TCR originated in an elderly man with acute or convalescent COVID-19. The CDR3 sequence is CASSPRQGGTDTQYF. CDR3 nucleotide sequence: TGCGCCAGCAGCCCTCGACAGGGAGGTACAGATACGCAGTATTTT. Full variable domain (remainder filled in from reference TRBV5-1 and TRBJ2-3): KAGVTQTPRYLIKTRGQQVTLSCSPISGHRSVSWYQQTPGQGLQFLFEYFSETQRNKGNFPGRFSGRQFSNSRSEMNVSTLELGDSALYLCASSPRQGGTDTQYFGPGTRLTVL.